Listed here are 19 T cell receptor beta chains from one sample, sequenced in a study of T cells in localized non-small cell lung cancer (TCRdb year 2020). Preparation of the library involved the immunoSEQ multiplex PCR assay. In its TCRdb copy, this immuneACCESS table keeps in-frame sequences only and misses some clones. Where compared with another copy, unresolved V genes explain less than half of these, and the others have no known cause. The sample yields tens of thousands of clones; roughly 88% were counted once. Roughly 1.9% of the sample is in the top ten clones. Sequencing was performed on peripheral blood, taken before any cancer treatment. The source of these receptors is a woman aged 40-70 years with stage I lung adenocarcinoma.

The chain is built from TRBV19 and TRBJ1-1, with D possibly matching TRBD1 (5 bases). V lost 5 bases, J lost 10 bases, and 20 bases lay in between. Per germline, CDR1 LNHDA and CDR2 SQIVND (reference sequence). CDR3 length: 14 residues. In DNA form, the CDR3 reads TGTGCCAGTAGTGCTCGGGGCAGGGAGGTCGGAGCTTTCTTT. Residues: CASSARGREVGAFF.

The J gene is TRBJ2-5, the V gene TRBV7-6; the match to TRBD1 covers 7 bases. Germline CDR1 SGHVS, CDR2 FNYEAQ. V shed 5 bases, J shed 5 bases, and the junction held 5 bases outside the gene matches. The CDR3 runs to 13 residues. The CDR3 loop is CASSPTGFETQYF. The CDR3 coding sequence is TGTGCCAGCAGCCCGACAGGGTTTGAGACCCAGTACTTC. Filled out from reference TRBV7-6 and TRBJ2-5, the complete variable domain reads GAGVSQSPRYKVTKRGQDVALRCDPISGHVSLYWYRQALGQGPEFLTYFNYEAQQDKSGLPNDRFSAERPEGSISTLTIQRTEQRDSAMYRCASSPTGFETQYFGPGTRLLVL.

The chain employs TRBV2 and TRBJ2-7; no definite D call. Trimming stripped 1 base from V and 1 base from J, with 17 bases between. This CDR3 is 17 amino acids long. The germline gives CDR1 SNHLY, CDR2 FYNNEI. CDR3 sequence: CASSEGSLTASSYEQYF. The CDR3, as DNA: TGTGCCAGCAGTGAAGGATCACTGACGGCTAGTTCCTACGAGCAGTACTTC.

The chain's CDR3 is CASSQVDLISYNEQFF. CDR3 DNA: TGCGCCAGCAGCCAAGTTGACTTAATCTCCTACAATGAGCAGTTCTTC. The genes are TRBV4-1 and TRBJ2-1; D remains unclear. V lost 1 base and J 0 bases, leaving 10 bases between the germline ends. Germline values: CDR1 MGHRA, CDR2 YSYEKL. The CDR3 has 16 residues.

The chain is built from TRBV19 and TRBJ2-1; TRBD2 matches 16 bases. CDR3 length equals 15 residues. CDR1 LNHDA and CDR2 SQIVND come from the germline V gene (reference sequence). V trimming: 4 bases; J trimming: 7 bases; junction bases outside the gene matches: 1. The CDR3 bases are TGTGCCAGTAGTACGGGACTAGCGGGGGGGAATGAGCAGTTCTTC. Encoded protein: CASSTGLAGGNEQFF.

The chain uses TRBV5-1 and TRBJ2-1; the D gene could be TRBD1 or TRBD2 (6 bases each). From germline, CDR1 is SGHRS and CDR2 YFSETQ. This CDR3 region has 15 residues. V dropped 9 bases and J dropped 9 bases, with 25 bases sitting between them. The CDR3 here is CATRPGSTGGGEQFF. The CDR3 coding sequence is TGCGCCACCCGACCGGGGTCCACCGGGGGCGGTGAGCAGTTCTTC. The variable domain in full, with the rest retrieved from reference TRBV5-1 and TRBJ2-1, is KAGVTQTPRYLIKTRGQQVTLSCSPISGHRSVSWYQQTPGQGLQFLFEYFSETQRNKGNFPGRFSGRQFSNSRSEMNVSTLELGDSALYLCATRPGSTGGGEQFFGPGTRLTVL.

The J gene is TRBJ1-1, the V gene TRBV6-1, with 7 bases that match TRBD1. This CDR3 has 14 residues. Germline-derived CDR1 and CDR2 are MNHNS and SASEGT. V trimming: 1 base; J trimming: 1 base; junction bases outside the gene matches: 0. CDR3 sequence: CASSEGQGNTEAFF. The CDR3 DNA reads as TGTGCCAGCAGTGAAGGACAGGGGAACACTGAAGCTTTCTTT.

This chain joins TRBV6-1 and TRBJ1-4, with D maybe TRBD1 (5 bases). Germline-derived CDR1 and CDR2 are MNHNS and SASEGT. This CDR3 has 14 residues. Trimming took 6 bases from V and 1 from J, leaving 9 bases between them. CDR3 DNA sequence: TGTGCCAGCAGCAGACAGAGAACTAATGAAAAACTGTTTTTT. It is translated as CASSRQRTNEKLFF.

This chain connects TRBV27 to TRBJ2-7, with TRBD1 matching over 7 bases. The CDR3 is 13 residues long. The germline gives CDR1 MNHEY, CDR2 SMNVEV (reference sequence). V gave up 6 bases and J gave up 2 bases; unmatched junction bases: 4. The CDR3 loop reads CASSRDRAYEQYF. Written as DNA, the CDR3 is TGTGCCAGCAGCCGGGACAGAGCCTACGAGCAGTACTTC.

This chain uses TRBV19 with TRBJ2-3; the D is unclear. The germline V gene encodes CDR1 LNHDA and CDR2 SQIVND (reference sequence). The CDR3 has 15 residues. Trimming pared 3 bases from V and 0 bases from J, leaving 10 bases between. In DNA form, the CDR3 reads TGTGCCAGTAGTATTAAAGGCAGAAGCACAGATACGCAGTATTTT. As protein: CASSIKGRSTDTQYF.

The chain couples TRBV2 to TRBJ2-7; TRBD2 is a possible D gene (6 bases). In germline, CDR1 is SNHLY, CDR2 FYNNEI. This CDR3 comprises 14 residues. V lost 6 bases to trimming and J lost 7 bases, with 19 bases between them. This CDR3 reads CASRPGTQEVEQYF. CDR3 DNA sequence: TGTGCCAGCAGGCCGGGGACTCAAGAGGTGGAGCAGTACTTC.

CDR3 in amino acids: CASTALQGTSSEQFF. The CDR3 DNA is TGTGCCAGCACGGCCCTGCAGGGGACTAGCAGTGAGCAGTTCTTC. This sequence joins TRBV6-1 and TRBJ2-1; 9 nucleotides match TRBD2. The J segment lost 9 bases and the V segment lost 7 bases, leaving 13 bases of the junction unmatched. The CDR3 consists of 15 residues. Per the germline V gene, CDR1 is MNHNS and CDR2 is SASEGT.

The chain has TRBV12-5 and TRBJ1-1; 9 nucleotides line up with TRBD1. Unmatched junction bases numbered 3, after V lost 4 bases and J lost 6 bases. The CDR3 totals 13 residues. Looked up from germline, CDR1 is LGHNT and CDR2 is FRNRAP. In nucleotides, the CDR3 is TGTGCTAGTGGTTGGGGACAGGGATCTGAAGCTTTCTTT. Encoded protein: CASGWGQGSEAFF.

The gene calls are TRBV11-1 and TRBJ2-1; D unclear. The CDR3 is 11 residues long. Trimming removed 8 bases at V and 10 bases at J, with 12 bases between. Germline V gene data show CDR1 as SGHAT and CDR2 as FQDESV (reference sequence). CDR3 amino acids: CASQGWAEQFF. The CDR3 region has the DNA TGTGCCAGCCAAGGTTGGGCGGAGCAGTTCTTC. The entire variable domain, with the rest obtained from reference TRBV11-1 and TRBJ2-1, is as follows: EAEVAQSPRYKITEKSQAVAFWCDPISGHATLYWYRQILGQGPELLVQFQDESVVDDSQLPKDRFSAERLKGVDSTLKIQPAELGDSAMYLCASQGWAEQFFGPGTRLTVL.

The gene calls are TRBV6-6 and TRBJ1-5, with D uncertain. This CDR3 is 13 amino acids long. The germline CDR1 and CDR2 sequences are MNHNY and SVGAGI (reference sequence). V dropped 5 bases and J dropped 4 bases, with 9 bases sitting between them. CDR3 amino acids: CASSLRRNQPQHF. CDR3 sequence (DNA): TGTGCCAGCAGTCTACGGAGGAATCAGCCCCAGCATTTT.

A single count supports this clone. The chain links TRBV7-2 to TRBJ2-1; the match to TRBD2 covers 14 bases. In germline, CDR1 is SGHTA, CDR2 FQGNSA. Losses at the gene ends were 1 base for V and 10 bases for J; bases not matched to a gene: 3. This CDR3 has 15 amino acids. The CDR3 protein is CASSLGTSGGREQFF. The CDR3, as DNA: TGTGCCAGCAGCTTAGGGACTAGCGGGGGGCGGGAGCAGTTCTTC. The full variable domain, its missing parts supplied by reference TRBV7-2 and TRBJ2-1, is GAGVSQSPSNKVTEKGKDVELRCDPISGHTALYWYRQSLGQGLEFLIYFQGNSAPDKSGLPSDRFSAERTGGSVSTLTIQRTQQEDSAVYLCASSLGTSGGREQFFGPGTRLTVL.

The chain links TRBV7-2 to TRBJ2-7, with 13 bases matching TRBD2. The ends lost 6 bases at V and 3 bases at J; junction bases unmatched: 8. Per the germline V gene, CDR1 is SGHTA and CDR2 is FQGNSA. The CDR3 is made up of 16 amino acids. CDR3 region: CASRPRLAGGGYEQYF. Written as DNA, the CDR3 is TGTGCCAGCAGACCTCGACTAGCGGGGGGCGGCTACGAGCAGTACTTC. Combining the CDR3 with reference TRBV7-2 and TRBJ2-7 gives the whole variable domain GAGVSQSPSNKVTEKGKDVELRCDPISGHTALYWYRQSLGQGLEFLIYFQGNSAPDKSGLPSDRFSAERTGGSVSTLTIQRTQQEDSAVYLCASRPRLAGGGYEQYFGPGTRLTVT.

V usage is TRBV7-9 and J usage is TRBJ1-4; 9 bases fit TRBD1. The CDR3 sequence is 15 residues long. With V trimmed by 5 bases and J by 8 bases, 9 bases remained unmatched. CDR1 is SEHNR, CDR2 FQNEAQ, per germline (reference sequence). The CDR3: CASSPVNRGQEKLFF. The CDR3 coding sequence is TGTGCCAGCAGCCCGGTGAACAGGGGGCAGGAAAAACTGTTTTTT.

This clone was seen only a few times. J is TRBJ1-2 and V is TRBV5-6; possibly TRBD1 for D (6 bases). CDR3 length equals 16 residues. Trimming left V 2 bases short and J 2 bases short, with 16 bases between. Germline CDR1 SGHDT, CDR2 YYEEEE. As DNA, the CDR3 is TGTGCCAGCAGCTTAGGGGGGAAGGGGACCAACTATGGCTACACCTTC. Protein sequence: CASSLGGKGTNYGYTF.